A selection of T cell receptor beta chains follows, all from one sample in a study of cytomegalovirus exposure and HLA in healthy donors. The data were produced by immunoSEQ multiplex PCR, yet TCRdb's version contains in-frame clones alone and is incomplete. The sample holds some 200,000 clones, approximately 79% seen once. The specimen was PBMCs. The origin of the receptors is a man aged 35-49 years in good health and CMV-seropositive. The conserved cysteine and the conserved F or W are not part of the CDR3 here.

j_call	v_call	cdr3_aa
TRBJ2-7	TRBV20-1	SASKAYEQY
TRBJ2-6	TRBV2	ASSDWSSGANVLT
TRBJ2-7	TRBV5-6	ASSLGGGGPYEQY
TRBJ2-7	TRBV27	ASSSLGQTAYEQY
TRBJ2-7	TRBV28	ATGSPRGGAYEQY
TRBJ1-3	TRBV5-4	ASSFPGSGNTIY
TRBJ2-3	TRBV6-5	ASSYSGGDTQY
TRBJ2-7	TRBV7-2	ASSFGTGGFYEQY
TRBJ1-5	TRBV4-3	ASSQWTGGNQPQH
TRBJ1-5	TRBV30	AWSVRRGNQPQH
TRBJ2-5	TRBV9	ASSVNERGGGETQY
TRBJ2-3	TRBV19	ASRTSGGQTDTQY
TRBJ2-5	TRBV11-2	ASSAFRQGVHQETQY
TRBJ1-1	TRBV19	ASGETGYTEAF
TRBJ2-3	TRBV14	ASSHRDRESTQY
TRBJ1-1	TRBV6-6	ASSSEPGILGTEAF
TRBJ2-2	TRBV28	ASSLGTSVSGELF
TRBJ2-1	TRBV7-2	ASSPPGLAVYNEQF
TRBJ1-1	TRBV27	ASSIQGGTEAF
TRBJ2-7	TRBV6-5	ASSYGTGLEQY
TRBJ1-4	TRBV10-3	AISESAGGYSEKLF
TRBJ2-3	TRBV18	ASSPGSRDTQY
TRBJ2-1	TRBV6-1	ASSEEWRLAVNEQF
TRBJ2-4	TRBV2	ASMRDGTRGIQY
TRBJ2-5	TRBV7-9	ASSLAPSGVGETQY
TRBJ2-7	TRBV28	ASSRTGDKSEQY